The clone carrying this TCR beta chain was detected only a few times. Its antigen is still unknown. CDR1 and CDR2 (germline): SGHDN, FVKESK. Germline trimming cut 4 bases from V and 8 bases from J; bases unmatched to any gene: 8. CDR3 size: 16 residues. The sample belongs to a study of T cell repertoires in cytomegalovirus infection. TCRdb analysed the reads with MiXCR anew, one entry per CDR3 protein. The sample has 680,000 or so distinct CDR3 sequences, around a third seen once; the top ten hold 15% to 20%. This TCR was sampled from a human donor in good health (CMV status not recorded). Some clones in this sample may be carry-over from other donors' samples. Sequencing was performed on cultured PBMCs, taken from culture after CMV antigen stimulation. V is TRBV14 and J is TRBJ2-1; 13 nucleotides align to TRBD2. The CDR3 sequence: CASSPWTSGRGDEQFF. CDR3 nucleotides: TGTGCCAGCAGCCCTTGGACTAGCGGGAGAGGGGATGAGCAGTTCTTC.